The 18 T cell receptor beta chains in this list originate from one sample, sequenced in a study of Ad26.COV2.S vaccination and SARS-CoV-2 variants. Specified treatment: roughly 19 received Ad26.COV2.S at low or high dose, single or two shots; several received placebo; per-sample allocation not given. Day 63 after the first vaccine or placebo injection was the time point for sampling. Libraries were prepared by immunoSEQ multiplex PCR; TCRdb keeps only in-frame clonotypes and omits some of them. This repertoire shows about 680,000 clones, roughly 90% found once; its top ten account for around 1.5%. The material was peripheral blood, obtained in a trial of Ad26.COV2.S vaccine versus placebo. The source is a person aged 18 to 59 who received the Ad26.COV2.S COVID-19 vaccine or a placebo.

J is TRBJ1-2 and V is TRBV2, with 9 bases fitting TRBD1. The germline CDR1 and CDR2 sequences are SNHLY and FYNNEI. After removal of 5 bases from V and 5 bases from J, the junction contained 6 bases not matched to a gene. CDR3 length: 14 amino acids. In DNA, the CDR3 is TGTGCCAGCAGTCCTGACAGGGGGACGTATGGCTACACCTTC. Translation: CASSPDRGTYGYTF.

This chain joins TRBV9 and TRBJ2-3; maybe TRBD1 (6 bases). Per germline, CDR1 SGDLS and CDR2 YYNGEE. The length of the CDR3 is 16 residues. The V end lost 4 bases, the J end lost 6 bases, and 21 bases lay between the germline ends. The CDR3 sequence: CASSRRGTPSSDTQYF. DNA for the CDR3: TGTGCCAGCAGCCGTAGGGGGACCCCCTCATCCGATACGCAGTATTTT.

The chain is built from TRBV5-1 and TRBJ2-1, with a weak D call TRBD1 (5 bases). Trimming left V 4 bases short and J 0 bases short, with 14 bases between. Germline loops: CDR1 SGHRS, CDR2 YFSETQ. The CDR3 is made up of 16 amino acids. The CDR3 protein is CASSHGHPSSYNEQFF. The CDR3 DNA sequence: TGCGCCAGCAGCCATGGACATCCGAGCTCCTACAATGAGCAGTTCTTC.

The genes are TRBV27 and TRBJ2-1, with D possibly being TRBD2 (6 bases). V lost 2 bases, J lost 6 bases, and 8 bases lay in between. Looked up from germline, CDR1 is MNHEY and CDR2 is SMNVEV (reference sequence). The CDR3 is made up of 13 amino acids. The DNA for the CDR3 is TGTGCCAGCAGTTTAAGGGGAGGCAATGAGCAGTTCTTC. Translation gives CASSLRGGNEQFF.

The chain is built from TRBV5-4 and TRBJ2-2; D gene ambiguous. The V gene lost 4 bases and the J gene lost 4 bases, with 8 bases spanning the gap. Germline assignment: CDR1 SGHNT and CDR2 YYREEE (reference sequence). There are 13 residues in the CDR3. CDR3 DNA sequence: TGTGCCAGCAGCGTGGATCCCACCGGGGAGCTGTTTTTT. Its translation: CASSVDPTGELFF.

In DNA form, the CDR3 reads TGTGCCACCAGCGGCCTCAGCGGGAGAACCAGGACCGGGGAGCTGTTTTTT. Translating gives CATSGLSGRTRTGELFF. The chain joins TRBV24-1 to TRBJ2-2, with 8 nucleotides matching TRBD2. V lost 7 bases and J lost 5; bases outside the gene matches: 14. Germline CDR1 reads KGHDR; CDR2 reads SFDVKD. The CDR3 is 17 amino acids.

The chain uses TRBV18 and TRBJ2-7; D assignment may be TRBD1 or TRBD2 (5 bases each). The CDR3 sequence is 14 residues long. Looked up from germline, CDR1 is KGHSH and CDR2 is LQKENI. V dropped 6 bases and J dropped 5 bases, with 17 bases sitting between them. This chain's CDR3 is CASSGGGRADEQYF. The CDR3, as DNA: TGTGCCAGCTCCGGAGGTGGCAGGGCGGACGAGCAGTACTTC.

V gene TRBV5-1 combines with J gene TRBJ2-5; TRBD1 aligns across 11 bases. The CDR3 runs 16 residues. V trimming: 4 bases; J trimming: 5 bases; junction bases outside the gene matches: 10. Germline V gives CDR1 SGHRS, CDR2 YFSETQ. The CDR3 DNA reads TGCGCCAGCAGCCCTGGACAGGGGGCTCGTTGGGAGACCCAGTACTTC. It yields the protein CASSPGQGARWETQYF.

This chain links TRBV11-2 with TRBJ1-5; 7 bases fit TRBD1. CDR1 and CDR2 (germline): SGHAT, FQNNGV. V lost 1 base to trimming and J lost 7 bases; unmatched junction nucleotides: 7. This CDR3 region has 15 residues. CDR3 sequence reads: CASSLVTGRGQPQHF. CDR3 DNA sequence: TGTGCCAGCAGCTTAGTGACAGGGAGGGGACAGCCCCAGCATTTT.

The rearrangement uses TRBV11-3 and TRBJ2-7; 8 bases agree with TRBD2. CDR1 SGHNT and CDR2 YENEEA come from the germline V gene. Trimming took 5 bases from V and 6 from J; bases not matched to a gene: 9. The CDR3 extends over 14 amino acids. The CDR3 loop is CASSPGGGNGEQYF. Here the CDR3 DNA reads TGTGCCAGCAGCCCCGGGGGGGGGAATGGCGAGCAGTACTTC.

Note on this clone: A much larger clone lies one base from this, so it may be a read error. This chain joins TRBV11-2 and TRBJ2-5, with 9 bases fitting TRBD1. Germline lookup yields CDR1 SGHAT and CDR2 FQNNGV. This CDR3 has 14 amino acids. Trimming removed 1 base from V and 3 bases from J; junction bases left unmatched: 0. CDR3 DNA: TGTGCCAGCAGCTTAGGGACAGGGGAAGAGACCCAGTACTTC. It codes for CASSLGTGEETQYF.

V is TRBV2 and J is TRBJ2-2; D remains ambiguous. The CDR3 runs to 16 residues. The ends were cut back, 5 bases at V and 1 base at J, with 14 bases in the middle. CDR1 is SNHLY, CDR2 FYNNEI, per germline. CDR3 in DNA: TGTGCCAGCAGTCTTGTCGGTACAGAGAACACCGGGGAGCTGTTTTTT. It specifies CASSLVGTENTGELFF.

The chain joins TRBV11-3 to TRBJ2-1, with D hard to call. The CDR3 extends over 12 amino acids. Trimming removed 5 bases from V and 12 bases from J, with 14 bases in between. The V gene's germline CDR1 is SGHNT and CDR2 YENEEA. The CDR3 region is CASSPQRHGQFF. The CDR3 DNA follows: TGTGCCAGCAGCCCCCAGAGGCATGGGCAGTTCTTC.

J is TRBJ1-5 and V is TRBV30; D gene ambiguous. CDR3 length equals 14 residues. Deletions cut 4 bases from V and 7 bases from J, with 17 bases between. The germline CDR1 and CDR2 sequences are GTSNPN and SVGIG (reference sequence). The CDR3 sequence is CAWTTHGVDQPQHF. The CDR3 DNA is TGTGCCTGGACTACACATGGGGTTGACCAGCCCCAGCATTTT.

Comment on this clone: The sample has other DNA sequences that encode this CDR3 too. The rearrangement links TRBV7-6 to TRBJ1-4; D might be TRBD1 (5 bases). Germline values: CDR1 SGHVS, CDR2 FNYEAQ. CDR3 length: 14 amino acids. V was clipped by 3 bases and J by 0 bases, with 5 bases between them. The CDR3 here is CASSLGATNEKLFF. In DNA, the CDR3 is TGTGCCAGCAGCTTGGGGGCAACTAATGAAAAACTGTTTTTT.

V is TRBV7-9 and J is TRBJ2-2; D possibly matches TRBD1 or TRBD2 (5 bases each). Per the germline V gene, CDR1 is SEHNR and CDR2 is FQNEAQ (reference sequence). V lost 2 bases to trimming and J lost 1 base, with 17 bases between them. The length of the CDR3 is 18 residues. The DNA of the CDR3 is TGTGCCAGCAGCTTAAAAAGGCCGGGACGGGTGAACACCGGGGAGCTGTTTTTT. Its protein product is CASSLKRPGRVNTGELFF.

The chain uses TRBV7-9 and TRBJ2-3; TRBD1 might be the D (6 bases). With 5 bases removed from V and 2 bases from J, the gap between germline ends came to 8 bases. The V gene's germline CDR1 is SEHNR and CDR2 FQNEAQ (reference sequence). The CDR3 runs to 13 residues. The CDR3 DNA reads TGTGCCAGCAGCCGGGACAACACAGATACGCAGTATTTT. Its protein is CASSRDNTDTQYF.

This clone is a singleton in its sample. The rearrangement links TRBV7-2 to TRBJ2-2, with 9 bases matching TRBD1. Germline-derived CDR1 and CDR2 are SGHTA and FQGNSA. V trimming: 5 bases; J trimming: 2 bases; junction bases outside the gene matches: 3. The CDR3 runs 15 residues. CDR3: CASSKDRGNTGELFF. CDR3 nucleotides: TGTGCCAGCAGCAAGGACAGGGGAAACACCGGGGAGCTGTTTTTT.